The next 4 T cell receptor beta chains were all read from a single sample in a study of cytomegalovirus exposure and HLA in healthy donors. The PCR was carried out with 60 Vbeta primers and 13 Jbeta primers. The repertoire was sequenced with immunoSEQ multiplex PCR; TCRdb's copy has only in-frame clones and lacks some. This sample carries about 33,000 clones, more than 50% of them seen once, and the ten largest clones take 6.2%. Sequencing input: PBMCs. The receptors were sampled from a woman in her 40s in good health and CMV-seropositive.

The gene calls are TRBV4-1 and TRBJ2-5; 10 bases line up with TRBD1. With the DNA end fitting TRBJ2-7 better, the J assignment may be wrong. The CDR3 contains 14 residues. The V gene's germline CDR1 is MGHRA and CDR2 YSYEKL. CDR3: CASSQDRGIYEQYF. The CDR3 coding sequence is TGCGCCAGCAGCCAGGACAGGGGGATCTACGAGCAGTACTTC.

V and J are TRBV27 and TRBJ2-7; 9 bases match TRBD1. After removal of 4 bases from V and 5 bases from J, the junction contained 6 bases not matched to a gene. Germline V gene lookup returns CDR1 MNHEY and CDR2 SMNVEV (reference sequence). CDR3 length: 14 residues. CDR3: CASSSHRGHNEQYF. CDR3 DNA sequence: TGTGCCAGCAGTTCACACAGGGGGCACAACGAGCAGTACTTC.

The gene calls are TRBV18 and TRBJ2-2; D is uncertain. The germline V and J ends were trimmed by 5 bases and 4 bases, with 8 bases remaining between them. The CDR3 is 13 amino acids. The germline gives CDR1 KGHSH, CDR2 LQKENI. DNA for the CDR3: TGTGCCAGCTCATTAGGCGGCACCGGGGAGCTGTTTTTT. As protein: CASSLGGTGELFF.

This clone was counted only a few times. The chain is built from TRBV7-9 and TRBJ1-1; no clear D gene. CDR3 size: 14 residues. V was clipped by 5 bases and J by 0 bases, with 10 bases between them. Germline lookup yields CDR1 SEHNR and CDR2 FQNEAQ (reference sequence). In nucleotides, the CDR3 is TGTGCCAGCAGCCCCAGGAACATGAACACTGAAGCTTTCTTT. It is translated as CASSPRNMNTEAFF. Full variable domain (rest looked up from reference TRBV7-9 and TRBJ1-1): DTGVSQNPRHKITKRGQNVTFRCDPISEHNRLYWYRQTLGQGPEFLTYFQNEAQLEKSRLLSDRFSAERPKGSFSTLEIQRTEQGDSAMYLCASSPRNMNTEAFFGQGTRLTVV.